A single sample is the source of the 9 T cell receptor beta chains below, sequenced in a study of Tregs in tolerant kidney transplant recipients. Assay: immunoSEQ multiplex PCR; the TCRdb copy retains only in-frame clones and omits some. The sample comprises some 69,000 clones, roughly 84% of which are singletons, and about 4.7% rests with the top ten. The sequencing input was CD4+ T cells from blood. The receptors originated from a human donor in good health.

The CDR3 DNA reads as TGTGCCAGCAGCTTGGACAGGGAGGGCTACACCTTC. Amino acids: CASSLDREGYTF. This chain joins TRBV5-4 and TRBJ1-2; tentatively, D is TRBD1 (6 bases). This CDR3 is 12 amino acids long. The V gene lost 0 bases and the J gene lost 8 bases, with 8 bases spanning the gap. Germline assignment: CDR1 SGHNT and CDR2 YYREEE (reference sequence).

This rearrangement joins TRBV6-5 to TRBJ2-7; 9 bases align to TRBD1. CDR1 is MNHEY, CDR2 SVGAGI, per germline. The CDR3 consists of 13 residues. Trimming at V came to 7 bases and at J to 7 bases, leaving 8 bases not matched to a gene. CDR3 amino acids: CASIPGQGGEQYF. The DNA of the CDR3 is TGTGCCAGCATCCCGGGACAGGGAGGTGAGCAGTACTTC.

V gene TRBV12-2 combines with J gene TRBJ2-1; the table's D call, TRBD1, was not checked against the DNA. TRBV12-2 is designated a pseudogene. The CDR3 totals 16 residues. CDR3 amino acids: CASRLGAGQGAYEQFF. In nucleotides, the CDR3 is TGTGCAAGTCGCTTAGGGGCGGGACAGGGGGCGTATGAGCAGTTCTTC.

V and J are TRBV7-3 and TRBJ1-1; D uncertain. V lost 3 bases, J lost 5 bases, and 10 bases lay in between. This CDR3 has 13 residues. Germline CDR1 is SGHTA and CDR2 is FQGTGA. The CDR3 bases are TGTGCCAGCAGCTTCAACATGGTTACTGAAGCTTTCTTT. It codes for CASSFNMVTEAFF.

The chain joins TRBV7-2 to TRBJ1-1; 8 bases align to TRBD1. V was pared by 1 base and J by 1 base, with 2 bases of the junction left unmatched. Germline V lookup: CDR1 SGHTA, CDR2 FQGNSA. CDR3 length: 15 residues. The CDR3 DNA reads TGTGCCAGCAGCTTAGGGGGACAGGCGAACACTGAAGCTTTCTTT. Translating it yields CASSLGGQANTEAFF.

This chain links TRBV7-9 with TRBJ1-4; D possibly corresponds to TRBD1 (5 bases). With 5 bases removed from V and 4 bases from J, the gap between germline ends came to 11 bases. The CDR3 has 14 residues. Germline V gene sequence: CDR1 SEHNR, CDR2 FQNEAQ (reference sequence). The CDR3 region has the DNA TGTGCCAGCAGCCTTGGGGGGGTTAATGAAAAACTGTTTTTT. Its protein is CASSLGGVNEKLFF.

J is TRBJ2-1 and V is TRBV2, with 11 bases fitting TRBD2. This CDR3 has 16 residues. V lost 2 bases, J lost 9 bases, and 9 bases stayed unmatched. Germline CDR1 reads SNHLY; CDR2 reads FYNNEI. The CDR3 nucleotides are TGTGCCAGCAGTGAAACTCTAGCGGGGGGCCTGGGTGAGCAGTTCTTC. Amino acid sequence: CASSETLAGGLGEQFF.

DNA of the CDR3: TGTGCCAGCGGCCTCGGCGGGCTCGGGGAAAAACTGTTTTTT. This gives the protein CASGLGGLGEKLFF. The chain combines TRBV11-2 with TRBJ1-4; D uncertain. V lost 8 bases and J 8 bases, leaving 18 bases between the germline ends. Germline CDR1 is SGHAT and CDR2 is FQNNGV. The CDR3 extends over 14 amino acids.

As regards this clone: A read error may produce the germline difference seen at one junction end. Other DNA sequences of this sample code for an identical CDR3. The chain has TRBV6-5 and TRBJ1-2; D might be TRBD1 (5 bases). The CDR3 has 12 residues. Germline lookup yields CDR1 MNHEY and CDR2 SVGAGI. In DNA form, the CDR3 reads TGCGCCAGCGGCAGGGATAACTATGGCTACACCTTC. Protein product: CASGRDNYGYTF.